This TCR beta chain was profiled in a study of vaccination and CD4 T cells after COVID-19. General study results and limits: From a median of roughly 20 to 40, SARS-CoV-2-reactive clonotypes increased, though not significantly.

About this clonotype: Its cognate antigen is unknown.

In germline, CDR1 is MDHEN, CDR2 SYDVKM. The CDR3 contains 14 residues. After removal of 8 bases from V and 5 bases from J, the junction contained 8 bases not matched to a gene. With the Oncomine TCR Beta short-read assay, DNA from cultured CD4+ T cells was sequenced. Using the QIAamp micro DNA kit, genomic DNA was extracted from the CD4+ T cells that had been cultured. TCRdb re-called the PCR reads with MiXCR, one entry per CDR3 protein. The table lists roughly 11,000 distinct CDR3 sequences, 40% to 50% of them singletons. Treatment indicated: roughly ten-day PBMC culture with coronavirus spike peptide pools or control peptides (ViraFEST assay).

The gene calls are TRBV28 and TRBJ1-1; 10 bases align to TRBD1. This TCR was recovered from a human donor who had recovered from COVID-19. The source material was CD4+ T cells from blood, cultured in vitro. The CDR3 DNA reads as TGTGCCAGCCTGGACAGGGGGTTTAGTACTGAAGCTTTCTTT. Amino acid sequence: CASLDRGFSTEAFF. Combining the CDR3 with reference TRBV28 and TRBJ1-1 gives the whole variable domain DVKVTQSSRYLVKRTGEKVFLECVQDMDHENMFWYRQDPGLGLRLIYFSYDVKMKEKGDIPEGYSVSREKKERFSLILESASTNQTSMYLCASLDRGFSTEAFFGQGTRLTVV.